The rows below give T cell receptor beta chains drawn from one sample of a study of neurological immune-mediated disorders. TCRdb itself ran the 5' RACE reads through MiXCR, one entry per CDR3 protein. Of tens of thousands of distinct CDR3 sequences in the sample, roughly 3.5% are singletons; the top ten hold around 3.2%. The sample was PBMCs. These receptors were collected from a woman in her forties or fifties with multiple sclerosis. Both conserved end residues are trimmed from each CDR3. A D gene is named only where the DNA matches it firmly.

D	J	V	CDR3
TRBD2	TRBJ2-1	TRBV6-1	ASSVVGLHYNEQF
TRBD1	TRBJ1-4	TRBV4-3	ASSPPGQGRNEKLF
.	TRBJ2-7	TRBV5-1	ASSPQTVLYEQY
TRBD1	TRBJ2-3	TRBV27	ASSPGTGNTDTQY
.	TRBJ2-2	TRBV9	ASSVGPGGPNTGELF
.	TRBJ1-2	TRBV2	ASNQLHYGYT
.	TRBJ1-1	TRBV5-1	ASSLEGVTEAF
.	TRBJ1-5	TRBV5-1	ASSSGTSDQPQH
.	TRBJ1-5	TRBV13	ASSLGGVHQPQH
.	TRBJ2-5	TRBV5-4	ASTLRSGGTETQY
.	TRBJ2-3	TRBV5-4	ASSRDVDTQY
TRBD2	TRBJ2-1	TRBV20-1	SARDGGLAVGNEQF
TRBD2	TRBJ2-7	TRBV29-1	SVVGGGTAYEQY
.	TRBJ1-5	TRBV20-1	SAPTTGTDQPQH
.	TRBJ2-1	TRBV20-1	SARLSLEVVNEQF
.	TRBJ2-2	TRBV12-3/TRBV12-4	ASRQTGVGTGELF
TRBD1	TRBJ1-3	TRBV7-6	ASSLDRAGNTIY
.	TRBJ2-3	TRBV6-2/TRBV6-3	ASSYGFDTQY
.	TRBJ1-1	TRBV9	ASSVVLNTEAF
TRBD2	TRBJ2-1	TRBV20-1	SARDIAGPYNEQF
.	TRBJ2-2	TRBV5-1	ASSWGPRTAAGELF
.	TRBJ2-3	TRBV3-1	ASSQRGPSTDTQY
TRBD1	TRBJ1-5	TRBV5-6	ASSLTGANQPQH
TRBD2	TRBJ2-1	TRBV7-9	ASSSGLAGGYNEQF
.	TRBJ2-7	TRBV20-1	SARDQYEQY
TRBD2	TRBJ2-5	TRBV6-2/TRBV6-3	ASSSPRLAGLKTQY
.	TRBJ1-1	TRBV6-2/TRBV6-3	ASSYLGIVNTEAF
TRBD2	TRBJ2-3	TRBV4-2	ASSQDGLAGRVTDTQY
.	TRBJ1-1	TRBV5-6	ASSLGGQPMNTEAF
TRBD2	TRBJ2-1	TRBV6-2/TRBV6-3	ASSEGRGAYNNEQF
TRBD1	TRBJ1-2	TRBV7-2	ASSLARGTASYGYT
TRBD1	TRBJ2-1	TRBV9	ASSFRQGSGNEQF
.	TRBJ1-5	TRBV7-9	ASSLGQGNQPQH
.	TRBJ1-1	TRBV7-8	ASSLAQDLEAF
.	TRBJ2-2	TRBV4-2	ASSQDETNTGELF
TRBD2	TRBJ2-3	TRBV5-1	ASSTGGDGTQY
TRBD1	TRBJ1-2	TRBV5-1	ASSWDRGDNGYT
.	TRBJ1-2	TRBV5-1	ASSLDQPSYGYT
TRBD1	TRBJ1-6	TRBV5-5	ASSAGQGINSTLN
TRBD1	TRBJ1-5	TRBV20-1	SATTGGRNQPQH
TRBD2	TRBJ2-7	TRBV10-3	AIRRDYLGDEQY
TRBD1	TRBJ2-1	TRBV5-1	ASSWGDRAVRGEQF
.	TRBJ2-2	TRBV20-1	SASLWGTGELF
.	TRBJ1-2	TRBV7-2	ASSLQGHANYGYT
.	TRBJ2-1	TRBV7-3	ASSLTRGAYNEQF
TRBD2	TRBJ2-3	TRBV13	ASSFETSGVPDTQY
.	TRBJ1-1	TRBV4-3	ASSLRGSSTEAF
.	TRBJ1-1	TRBV5-5	ASSFLYFDILNTEAF
TRBD2	TRBJ2-7	TRBV5-1	ASSLAGGVAHEQY
.	TRBJ2-6	TRBV7-8	ASSFLKRSGANVLT
.	TRBJ1-4	TRBV7-9	ASSPGFLSGRREKLF
.	TRBJ2-7	TRBV10-3	AIGAQGSYEQY